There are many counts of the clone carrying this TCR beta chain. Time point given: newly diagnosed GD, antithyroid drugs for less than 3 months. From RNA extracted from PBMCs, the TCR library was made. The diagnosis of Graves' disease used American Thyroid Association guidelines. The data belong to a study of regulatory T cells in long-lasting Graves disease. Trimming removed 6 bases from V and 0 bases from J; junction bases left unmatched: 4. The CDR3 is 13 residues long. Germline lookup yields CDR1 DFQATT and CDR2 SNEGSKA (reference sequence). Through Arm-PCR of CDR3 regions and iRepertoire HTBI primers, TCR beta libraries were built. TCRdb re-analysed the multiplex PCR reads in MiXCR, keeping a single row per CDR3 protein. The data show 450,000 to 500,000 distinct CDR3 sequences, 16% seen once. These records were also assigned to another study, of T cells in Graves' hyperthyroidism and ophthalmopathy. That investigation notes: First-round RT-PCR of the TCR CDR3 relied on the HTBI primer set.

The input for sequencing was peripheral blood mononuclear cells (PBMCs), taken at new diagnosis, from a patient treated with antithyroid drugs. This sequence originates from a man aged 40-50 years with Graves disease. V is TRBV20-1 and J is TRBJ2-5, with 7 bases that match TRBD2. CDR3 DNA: TGCAGTGCGAGCGGGGTAAACCAAGAGACCCAGTACTTC. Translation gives CSASGVNQETQYF.